These 15 T cell receptor beta chains came from one sample sequenced in a study of T cell changes during pregnancy in multiple sclerosis. Clones were read by immunoSEQ multiplex PCR, and TCRdb kept only the in-frame ones, dropping some. This table holds 50,000 to 65,000 clones, around 90% found once. Sample: CD8+ T cells from peripheral blood mononuclear cells, taken before pregnancy. The receptors stem from a female donor with multiple sclerosis, enrolled in a pregnancy study.

The chain combines TRBV4-2 with TRBJ2-7; 7 bases fit TRBD1. V trimming: 4 bases; J trimming: 0 bases; junction bases outside the gene matches: 3. This CDR3 comprises 14 residues. Per germline, CDR1 LGHNA and CDR2 YNFKEQ. The CDR3 sequence is CASSPRDSSYEQYF. The CDR3 coding sequence is TGTGCCAGCAGCCCACGGGACAGCTCCTACGAGCAGTACTTC.

V and J are TRBV2 and TRBJ2-3; 7 nucleotides agree with TRBD1. CDR1 is SNHLY and CDR2 is FYNNEI in the germline V gene. The trim removed 5 bases at V and 0 bases at J, leaving 11 bases unmatched. This CDR3 contains 17 residues. The CDR3, as DNA: TGTGCCAGCAGTCCCTCAGGGGGAGCTCTTAGCACAGATACGCAGTATTTT. It specifies CASSPSGGALSTDTQYF.

The chain recombines TRBV7-9 with TRBJ2-5; 12 bases align to TRBD1. V lost 5 bases to trimming and J lost 4 bases; unmatched junction nucleotides: 5. Per germline, CDR1 SEHNR and CDR2 FQNEAQ (reference sequence). This CDR3 contains 15 residues. As DNA, the CDR3 is TGTGCCAGCAGCCACGGGACAGGGGGCGTAGAGACCCAGTACTTC. Translation: CASSHGTGGVETQYF.

V usage is TRBV4-3 and J usage is TRBJ2-1; D gene ambiguous. This CDR3 comprises 16 residues. Germline lookup yields CDR1 LGHNA and CDR2 YSLEER. Trimming left V 4 bases short and J 0 bases short, with 13 bases between. DNA of the CDR3: TGCGCCAGCAGCCTTTATAGCAAGAGCTCCTACAATGAGCAGTTCTTC. This codes for CASSLYSKSSYNEQFF.

The chain is built from TRBV5-4 and TRBJ2-7; perhaps TRBD2 as D (6 bases). The CDR3 extends over 14 amino acids. CDR1 and CDR2 (germline): SGHNT, YYREEE (reference sequence). Deletions cut 0 bases from V and 6 bases from J, with 13 bases between. Here the CDR3 reads CASSLVVAGSEQYF. The DNA for the CDR3 is TGTGCCAGCAGCTTGGTCGTGGCGGGGAGCGAGCAGTACTTC.

This chain uses TRBV2 with TRBJ1-1, with 9 bases fitting TRBD1. Losses at the gene ends were 3 bases for V and 0 bases for J; bases not matched to a gene: 5. The CDR3 length is 16 residues. In germline, CDR1 is SNHLY, CDR2 FYNNEI. The CDR3 nucleotides read TGTGCCAGCAGTGAGCCGGGACAGGGTATGAACACTGAAGCTTTCTTT. It yields the protein CASSEPGQGMNTEAFF. Full variable domain (rest looked up from reference TRBV2 and TRBJ1-1): EPEVTQTPSHQVTQMGQEVILRCVPISNHLYFYWYRQILGQKVEFLVSFYNNEISEKSEIFDDQFSVERPDGSNFTLKIRSTKLEDSAMYFCASSEPGQGMNTEAFFGQGTRLTVV.

The V gene is TRBV2, the J gene TRBJ1-4, with D maybe TRBD1 (5 bases). Germline-derived CDR1 and CDR2 are SNHLY and FYNNEI. CDR3 length equals 13 residues. The ends were cut back, 6 bases at V and 5 bases at J, with 10 bases in the middle. The CDR3 loop reads CASRDTVNEKLFF. The CDR3, as DNA: TGTGCCAGCAGGGACACGGTGAATGAAAAACTGTTTTTT.

CDR3 loop: CASSPRDNPNTGELFF. CDR3 coding DNA: TGTGCCAGCAGTCCCCGGGACAATCCGAACACCGGGGAGCTGTTTTTT. This rearrangement joins TRBV28 to TRBJ2-2; D is possibly TRBD1 (6 bases). Germline V gene lookup returns CDR1 MDHEN and CDR2 SYDVKM. The V and J ends lost 5 bases and 0 bases respectively, with 13 bases between them. This CDR3 is built from 16 residues.

The V and J genes are TRBV5-1 and TRBJ1-1; TRBD1 aligns across 7 bases. Trimming took 6 bases from V and 4 from J; bases not matched to a gene: 3. CDR1 is SGHRS, CDR2 YFSETQ, per germline. The CDR3 sequence is 12 residues long. CDR3 coding DNA: TGCGCCAGCAAGACAGGGAGCACTGAAGCTTTCTTT. It encodes CASKTGSTEAFF.

The chain carries TRBV6-4 and TRBJ2-3; TRBD2 matches at 9 bases. There are 13 residues in the CDR3. J gave up 0 bases and V 10 bases, and 2 bases lay outside the gene matches. The germline CDR1 and CDR2 sequences are MRHNA and SNTAGT. The CDR3 DNA is TGTGCCACCGCGGGGGGGAGCACAGATACGCAGTATTTT. Protein sequence: CATAGGSTDTQYF.

The chain joins TRBV9 to TRBJ1-4; the D gene is possibly TRBD1 (5 bases). The germline V and J ends were trimmed by 4 bases and 8 bases, with 15 bases remaining between them. CDR1 and CDR2 from the germline V gene are SGDLS and YYNGEE. The CDR3 contains 14 residues. DNA of the CDR3: TGTGCCAGCAGCCTTTCGGGAGGGGAGGAAAAACTGTTTTTT. It translates to CASSLSGGEEKLFF.

The V and J genes are TRBV11-1 and TRBJ2-3; D gene uncertain. The V gene lost 2 bases and the J gene lost 0 bases, with 6 bases spanning the gap. From germline, CDR1 is SGHAT and CDR2 FQDESV (reference sequence). The CDR3 consists of 14 residues. The CDR3 loop is CASSLRGSTDTQYF. The CDR3 coding sequence is TGTGCCAGCAGCTTACGAGGAAGCACAGATACGCAGTATTTT.

V is TRBV5-8 and J is TRBJ2-7; 11 nucleotides match TRBD2. Germline-derived CDR1 and CDR2 are SGHTS and YDEGEE. The junction had 6 bases not matched to a gene; V was cut back by 3 bases and J by 4 bases. The CDR3 is 15 residues long. This CDR3 reads CASSSGLAALYEQYF. CDR3 coding DNA: TGTGCCAGCAGCTCGGGACTAGCGGCCTTATACGAGCAGTACTTC.

This sequence joins TRBV9 and TRBJ2-3; D unclear. Between the trimmed V and J ends, which lost 7 bases and 4 bases, there was a span of 10 bases. CDR1 and CDR2 (germline): SGDLS, YYNGEE. The CDR3 totals 12 residues. CDR3 coding DNA: TGTGCCAGCTCAAGCCGGTCAGATACGCAGTATTTT. This gives the protein CASSSRSDTQYF.

The chain employs TRBV27 and TRBJ2-3; 9 nucleotides match TRBD2. This CDR3 is 15 amino acids long. J was trimmed by 4 bases and V by 6 bases; bases with no gene match: 8. Germline lookup yields CDR1 MNHEY and CDR2 SMNVEV (reference sequence). CDR3 amino acids: CASRPWTSVPDTQYF. CDR3 DNA: TGTGCCAGCAGACCTTGGACTAGCGTCCCAGATACGCAGTATTTT.